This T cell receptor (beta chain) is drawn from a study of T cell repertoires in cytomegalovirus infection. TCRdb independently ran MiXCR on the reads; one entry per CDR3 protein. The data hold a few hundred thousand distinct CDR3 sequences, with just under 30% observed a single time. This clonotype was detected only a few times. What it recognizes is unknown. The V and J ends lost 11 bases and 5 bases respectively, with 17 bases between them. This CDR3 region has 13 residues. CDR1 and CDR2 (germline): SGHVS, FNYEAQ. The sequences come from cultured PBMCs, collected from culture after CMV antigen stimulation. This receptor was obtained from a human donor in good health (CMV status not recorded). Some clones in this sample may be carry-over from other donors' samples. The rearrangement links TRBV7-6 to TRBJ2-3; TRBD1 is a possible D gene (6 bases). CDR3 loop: CAGTRQAEDTQYF. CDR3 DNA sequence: TGTGCCGGGACCCGACAGGCCGAAGATACGCAGTATTTT.